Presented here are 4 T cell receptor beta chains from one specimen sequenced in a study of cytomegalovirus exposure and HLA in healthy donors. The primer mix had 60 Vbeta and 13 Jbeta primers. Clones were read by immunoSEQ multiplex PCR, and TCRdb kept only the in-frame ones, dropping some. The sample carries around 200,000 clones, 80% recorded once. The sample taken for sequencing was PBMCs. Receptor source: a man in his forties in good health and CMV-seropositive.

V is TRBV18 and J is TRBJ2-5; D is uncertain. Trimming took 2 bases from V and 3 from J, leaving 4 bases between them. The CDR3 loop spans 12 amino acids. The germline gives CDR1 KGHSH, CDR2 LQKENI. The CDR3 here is CASSPVEETQYF. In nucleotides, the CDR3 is TGTGCCAGCTCACCAGTAGAAGAGACCCAGTACTTC.

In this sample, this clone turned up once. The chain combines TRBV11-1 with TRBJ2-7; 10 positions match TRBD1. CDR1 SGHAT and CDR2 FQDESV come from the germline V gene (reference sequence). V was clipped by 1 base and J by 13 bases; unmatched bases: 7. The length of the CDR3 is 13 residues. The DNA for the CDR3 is TGTGCCAGCAGCTTAGATCCCGGGACAGGGGCATACTTC. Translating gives CASSLDPGTGAYF. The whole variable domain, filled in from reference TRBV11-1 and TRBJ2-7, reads EAEVAQSPRYKITEKSQAVAFWCDPISGHATLYWYRQILGQGPELLVQFQDESVVDDSQLPKDRFSAERLKGVDSTLKIQPAELGDSAMYLCASSLDPGTGAYFGPGTRLTVT.

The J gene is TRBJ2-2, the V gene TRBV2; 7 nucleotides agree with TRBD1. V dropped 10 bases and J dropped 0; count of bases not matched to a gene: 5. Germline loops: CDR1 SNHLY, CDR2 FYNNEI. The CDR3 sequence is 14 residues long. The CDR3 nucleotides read TGTGCCACCCAACAGGGGCCGAACACCGGGGAGCTGTTTTTT. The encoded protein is CATQQGPNTGELFF.

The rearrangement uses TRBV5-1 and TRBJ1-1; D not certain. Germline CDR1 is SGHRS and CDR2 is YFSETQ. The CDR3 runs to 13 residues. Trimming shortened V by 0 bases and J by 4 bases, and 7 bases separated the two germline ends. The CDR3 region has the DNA TGCGCCAGCAGCTTGGTCGGGAGCACTGAAGCTTTCTTT. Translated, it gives CASSLVGSTEAFF.